The rows below give T cell receptor beta chains drawn from one sample of a study of vaccination and CD4 T cells after COVID-19. These TCRs are of unknown antigen specificity. TCRdb re-called the PCR reads through MiXCR, storing one row per CDR3 protein. The sample yields approximately 13,000 distinct CDR3 sequences, under 55% seen once. The sequencing used CD4+ T cells from blood, cultured in vitro, collected before SARS-CoV-2 vaccination. Source of these receptors: a human donor who had recovered from COVID-19. The CDR3 runs from the conserved cysteine through the conserved F or W. The D gene is left open where the match is weak. Size values are once, few and many counts, or a class for expanded clones, and some rows have none.

clone size	V gene	D gene	CDR3 length	J gene	CDR3 DNA	CDR3 protein
few	TRBV10-3	TRBD2	15	TRBJ2-1	TGTGCCATCAGTGAGTCCCCTAGCGGTGCGGATGAGCAGTTCTTC	CAISESPSGADEQFF
NA	TRBV19	NA	13	TRBJ1-2	TGTGCCAGTAGTATAGAGCACAGATCCGGCTACACCTTC	CASSIEHRSGYTF
NA	TRBV7-2	NA	13	TRBJ2-7	TGTGCCAGCCGGGAAGGGGCCGAACGAGAGCAGTACTTC	CASREGAEREQYF
few	TRBV15	NA	14	TRBJ2-1	TGTGCCACCAGCAGAGCTCCCGGGGTGGGTGAGCAGTTCTTC	CATSRAPGVGEQFF
NA	TRBV5-4	NA	15	TRBJ1-1	TGTGCCAGCAGCTTGGAGCAGGGAAGAAGGGGTGAAGCTTTCTTT	CASSLEQGRRGEAFF
NA	TRBV29-1	NA	13	TRBJ1-2	TGCAGCGTTGATGTTGGCAGCAACTATGGCTACACCTTC	CSVDVGSNYGYTF
NA	TRBV7-9	TRBD2	17	TRBJ2-5	TGTGCCAGCAGCGGGGGAGCGCTAGCGGGAGGAGCTGAGACCCAGTACTTC	CASSGGALAGGAETQYF
NA	TRBV28	NA	12	TRBJ1-1	TGTGCCAGCAGTCGCCTGGGTAATGAAGCTTTCTTT	CASSRLGNEAFF
few	TRBV7-9	TRBD1	13	TRBJ1-2	TGTGCCAGCAGCCAGGACAGGGGAGGAGGCTACACCTTC	CASSQDRGGGYTF
few	TRBV5-4	TRBD1	15	TRBJ1-2	TGTGCCAGCAGCTTGCCGGGACAGGGTCACTATGGCTACACCTTC	CASSLPGQGHYGYTF
NA	TRBV24-1	NA	12	TRBJ2-1	TGTACCACCAGCACGGTCTACAATGAGCAGTTCTTC	CTTSTVYNEQFF
NA	TRBV10-3	NA	14	TRBJ2-3	TGTGCCATCAGCGAGGGGCAGGGCACAGATACGCAGTATTTT	CAISEGQGTDTQYF
once	TRBV6-1	NA	17	TRBJ2-4	TGTGCCAGCAGTGAACTTACGGGACTCATAGCCAAAAACATTCAGTACTTC	CASSELTGLIAKNIQYF
NA	TRBV6-5	NA	13	TRBJ1-1	TGTGCCAGCAGTTACGCCAGGAACACTGAAGCTTTCTTT	CASSYARNTEAFF
NA	TRBV20-1	TRBD1	13	TRBJ1-1	TGCAGTGCCAGGACAGGTCCTCGGAGTGAAGCTTTCTTT	CSARTGPRSEAFF
NA	TRBV11-3	NA	14	TRBJ2-7	TGTGCCAGCAGAGATACAGGCACCCCCTACGAGCAGTACTTC	CASRDTGTPYEQYF
NA	TRBV6-5	NA	13	TRBJ2-2	TGTGCCAGCAGTTACGTGGCCACCGGGGAGCTGTTTTTT	CASSYVATGELFF
NA	TRBV6-1	NA	13	TRBJ1-1	TGTGCCAGCCGTAGGGGCTTGGGCACTGAAGCTTTCTTT	CASRRGLGTEAFF
NA	TRBV6-1	NA	11	TRBJ2-3	TGTGCCAGCAGATATCTTGATACGCAGTATTTT	CASRYLDTQYF
NA	TRBV19	NA	15	TRBJ2-2	TGTGCCAGTACTTGGCTAGCCGCGGGGACCGGGGAGCTGTTTTTT	CASTWLAAGTGELFF
NA	TRBV7-2	NA	16	TRBJ1-2	TGTGCCAGCAGCTTAGGTCGTCGGAGGGGGGTTAATGGCTACACCTTC	CASSLGRRRGVNGYTF
few	TRBV6-1	NA	15	TRBJ2-6	TGTGCCAGCAGTGAGGAGGGTTCTGGGGCCAACGTCCTGACTTTC	CASSEEGSGANVLTF
few	TRBV6-2/TRBV6-3	NA	14	TRBJ2-3	TGTGCCAGCAGTTCGGACACCAGCACAGATACGCAGTATTTT	CASSSDTSTDTQYF
large	TRBV30	NA	11	TRBJ1-2	TGTGCCTGGAGTGTACTAGTTCGCTACACCTTC	CAWSVLVRYTF
few	TRBV5-6	TRBD2	15	TRBJ2-7	TGTGCCAGCAGCCGGGCGGGACTAGGCCCATTCGAGCAGTACTTC	CASSRAGLGPFEQYF
NA	TRBV6-1	NA	15	TRBJ1-5	TGTGCCAGCAGTGAAGCGGGGGGGGCGAGACAGCCCCAGCATTTT	CASSEAGGARQPQHF
few	TRBV27	NA	14	TRBJ1-1	TGTGCCAGCAAATTTCAGACGGAGAACACTGAAGCTTTCTTT	CASKFQTENTEAFF
NA	TRBV6-4	NA	15	TRBJ1-2	TGTGCCAGCAGTGAAGAGCCAGGACAATCCTATGGCTACACCTTC	CASSEEPGQSYGYTF
NA	TRBV19	NA	13	TRBJ2-6	TGTGCCAGTAGAGAATCCGGGGCCAACGTCCTGACTTTC	CASRESGANVLTF
few	TRBV27	NA	13	TRBJ1-2	TGTGCCAGCACCCCGGACGGTTTCCATGGCTACACCTTC	CASTPDGFHGYTF
NA	TRBV7-3	NA	13	TRBJ2-5	TGTGCCAGCAGCTGGAGACACCAAGAGACCCAGTACTTC	CASSWRHQETQYF
NA	TRBV19	NA	13	TRBJ2-1	TGTGCCAGTAGCGGAACACGCAACAATGAGCAGTTCTTC	CASSGTRNNEQFF
NA	TRBV7-9	TRBD1	14	TRBJ2-5	TGTGCCAGCAGCACCGGGACAGTAAGAGAGACCCAGTACTTC	CASSTGTVRETQYF
few	TRBV19	NA	13	TRBJ2-7	TGTGCCAGTAGGCGGCCGGGGACCTACGAGCAGTACTTC	CASRRPGTYEQYF
NA	TRBV5-1	TRBD1	14	TRBJ2-5	TGCGCCAGCAGCCAACAGGGGGCTCGAGAGACCCAGTACTTC	CASSQQGARETQYF
NA	TRBV7-3	TRBD2	17	TRBJ2-7	TGCGCCAGCAGCCAGGGGACTAGCGGGAGTGGTCGCTTCGAGCAGTACTTC	CASSQGTSGSGRFEQYF
few	TRBV7-3	TRBD2	16	TRBJ2-2	TGTGCCAGCTCCGTAGCGGGGGGCCCAAACACCGGGGAGCTGTTTTTT	CASSVAGGPNTGELFF
NA	TRBV28	NA	15	TRBJ2-5	TGTGCCAGCAGTCCGGCGCCGGGGGCAGGAGAGACCCAGTACTTC	CASSPAPGAGETQYF
NA	TRBV7-9	TRBD1	17	TRBJ1-2	TGTGCCAGCAGCGACCGGGACAGGGGCCAAGCTAACTATGGCTACACCTTC	CASSDRDRGQANYGYTF
few	TRBV15	NA	16	TRBJ2-5	TGTGCCACCAGCAGAGATGCCGGGGAAGGTGAAGAGACCCAGTACTTC	CATSRDAGEGEETQYF
NA	TRBV11-1	NA	14	TRBJ1-5	TGTGCCAGCAGCCCAGGGGACAGCAATCAGCCCCAGCATTTT	CASSPGDSNQPQHF
few	TRBV5-1	TRBD1	14	TRBJ2-5	TGCGCCAGCAGCCAGACAGGGGGCGCGGAGACCCAGTACTTC	CASSQTGGAETQYF
NA	TRBV20-1	NA	12	TRBJ1-4	TGCAGTGCTCGGGACGCCGGGGGAAAACTGTTTTTT	CSARDAGGKLFF
NA	TRBV9	NA	16	TRBJ1-2	TGTGCCAGCACCCCCGCTCGTGGGTCAGGAGTCTATGGCTACACCTTC	CASTPARGSGVYGYTF
NA	TRBV27	TRBD1	13	TRBJ2-1	TGTGCCACCGGGACAGGGGGCAGAAATGAGCAGTTCTTC	CATGTGGRNEQFF
NA	TRBV11-3	TRBD2	15	TRBJ2-5	TGTGCCAGCAGCTTCGGGGGGGGGCAGCAAGAGACCCAGTACTTC	CASSFGGGQQETQYF
NA	TRBV7-3	NA	15	TRBJ2-1	TGTGCCAGCAGCTTAGCGGCCTCTACCTACAATGAGCAGTTCTTC	CASSLAASTYNEQFF
NA	TRBV18	NA	13	TRBJ1-1	TGTGCCAGCTCCAGGTCGGCGGGCACTGAAGCTTTCTTT	CASSRSAGTEAFF
NA	TRBV7-3	TRBD2	13	TRBJ2-7	TGTGCCAACGGGGGGGGGAGGTCCTACGAGCAGTACTTC	CANGGGRSYEQYF
NA	TRBV20-1	NA	15	TRBJ1-6	TGCAGTGCTAGACTTCGTCCGGCCTATAATTCATCCCTCCACTTT	CSARLRPAYNSSLHF
NA	TRBV11-3	NA	14	TRBJ2-7	TGTGCCAGCAGCTTAGCCGCGGGATCCTACGAGCAGTACTTC	CASSLAAGSYEQYF
few	TRBV20-1	NA	11	TRBJ1-2	TGCAGTGCTAGGAGGGGCTATGGCTACACCTTC	CSARRGYGYTF
NA	TRBV2	TRBD2	15	TRBJ2-7	TGTGCCAGCAGTGAAACACTAGCGGCGACCTACGAGCAGTACTTC	CASSETLAATYEQYF
NA	TRBV4-1	TRBD2	16	TRBJ2-3	TGCGCCAGCAGCCATCTAGCGGGGGGCCGACCAGATACGCAGTATTTT	CASSHLAGGRPDTQYF
NA	TRBV4-1	TRBD1	15	TRBJ1-1	TGCGCCAGCAGCCAGGACGACAGGGTTGGCACTGAAGCTTTCTTT	CASSQDDRVGTEAFF
NA	TRBV20-1	NA	15	TRBJ2-7	TGCAGTGCTAGATCCGGGACCCGGTCCTCCTACGAGCAGTACTTC	CSARSGTRSSYEQYF
NA	TRBV6-1	TRBD2	13	TRBJ2-7	TGTGCCAGCAACATAGCGGGAGGAGTCGAGCAGTACTTC	CASNIAGGVEQYF
NA	TRBV6-2/TRBV6-3	NA	15	TRBJ1-1	TGTGCCAGCAGTTACCAAAGGACAGAGACGACTGAAGCTTTCTTT	CASSYQRTETTEAFF
few	TRBV29-1	TRBD1	13	TRBJ2-5	TGCAGCGTTGCGGGACAGGGGCAAGAGACCCAGTACTTC	CSVAGQGQETQYF